This record covers a single T cell receptor beta chain. Next came a second PCR, run for roughly 7 to 12 cycles, which used a sample-barcoded 5' primer along with a J-beta primer mix. TCRdb itself ran the 5' RACE reads through MiXCR, one entry per CDR3 protein. The data contain some 1.1 million distinct CDR3 sequences, more than 30% of them singletons. Germline values: CDR1 SGHRS, CDR2 YFSETQ. CDR3 length equals 14 residues. V lost 0 bases to trimming and J lost 6 bases, with 10 bases between them. These data come from a study of blood T cells in healthy people across ages. The clonotype comes from a man between 18 and 29 years old in good health. The chain combines TRBV5-1 with TRBJ2-1; D is unclear. Input material: blood. CDR3 sequence reads: CASSLGAEFNEQFF. CDR3 DNA sequence: TGCGCCAGCAGCTTGGGAGCAGAATTCAATGAGCAGTTCTTC.